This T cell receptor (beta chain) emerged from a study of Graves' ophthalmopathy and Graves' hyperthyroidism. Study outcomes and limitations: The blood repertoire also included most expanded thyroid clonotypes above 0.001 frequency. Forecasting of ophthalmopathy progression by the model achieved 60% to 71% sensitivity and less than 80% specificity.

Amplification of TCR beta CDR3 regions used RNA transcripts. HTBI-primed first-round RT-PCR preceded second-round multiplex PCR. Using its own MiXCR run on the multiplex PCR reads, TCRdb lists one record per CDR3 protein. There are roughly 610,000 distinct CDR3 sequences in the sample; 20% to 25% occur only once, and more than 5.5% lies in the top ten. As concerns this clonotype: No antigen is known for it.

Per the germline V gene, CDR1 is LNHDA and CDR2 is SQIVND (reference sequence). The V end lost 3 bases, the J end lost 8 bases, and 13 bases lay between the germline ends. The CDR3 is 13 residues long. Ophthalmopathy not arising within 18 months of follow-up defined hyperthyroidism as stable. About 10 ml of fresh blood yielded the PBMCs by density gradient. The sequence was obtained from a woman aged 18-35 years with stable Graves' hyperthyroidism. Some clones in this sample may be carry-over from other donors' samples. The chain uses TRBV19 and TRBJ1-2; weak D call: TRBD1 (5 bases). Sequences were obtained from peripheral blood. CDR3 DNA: TGTGCCAGTAGTATCCTCAGGGAGTACGGCTACACCTTC. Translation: CASSILREYGYTF. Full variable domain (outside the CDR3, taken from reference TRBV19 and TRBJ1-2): DGGITQSPKYLFRKEGQNVTLSCEQNLNHDAMYWYRQDPGQGLRLIYYSQIVNDFQKGDIAEGYSVSREKKESFPLTVTSAQKNPTAFYLCASSILREYGYTFGSGTRLTVV.